The present TCR beta chain was sequenced within a study of blood T cell repertoires in COVID-19. As for the study in general: Whether acute or convalescent, the COVID-19 samples came from the United States, Italy and Spain. PBMCs, B-cell-depleted T cells, or T cells provided the cDNA or gDNA that made up the material.

Original processing methods: Amplified reference gene primers provided the basis for estimating nucleated cell counts. Some clones are missing from TCRdb's copy, which holds only in-frame ones; the method was immunoSEQ multiplex PCR. The D gene and trimming were derived from the DNA, and the V and J assignments and clone size from that table. The sample contains roughly 250,000 clones, approximately 85% of which appear only once. Seattle's cohort entered during active infection and was followed longitudinally. Points on this clone: The same CDR3 also results from other DNA sequences found in this sample.

The CDR3 loop spans 15 amino acids. Germline V gives CDR1 SGDLS, CDR2 YYNGEE. V lost 0 bases and J lost 4; bases outside the gene matches: 4. This clonotype was obtained from a human donor with COVID-19, enrolled during active disease. The donor label of this sample is uncertain. The V gene is TRBV9, the J gene TRBJ2-1; 7 positions match TRBD2. The source material was peripheral blood. CDR3 in DNA: TGTGCCAGCAGCGTAGTTGCGGGAGAGTACAATGAGCAGTTCTTC. It specifies CASSVVAGEYNEQFF.